The 11 T cell receptor beta chains listed next were all sequenced from one sample in a study of blood T cell repertoires in COVID-19. Assay: immunoSEQ multiplex PCR; the TCRdb copy retains only in-frame clones and omits some. The sample includes 220,000 or so clones, more than 85% seen only once; the top ten take roughly 10%. The sequenced sample consisted of peripheral blood. These receptors came from a woman aged 45-59 years with COVID-19, enrolled during active disease.

This chain connects TRBV19 to TRBJ1-2; 10 bases match TRBD1. CDR1 and CDR2 from the germline V gene are LNHDA and SQIVND (reference sequence). V was clipped by 2 bases and J by 2 bases; unmatched bases: 8. This CDR3 has 17 residues. The CDR3 region is CASSIKGRQGANYGYTF. CDR3 DNA: TGTGCCAGTAGTATAAAAGGGCGACAGGGGGCCAACTATGGCTACACCTTC.

The V gene is TRBV5-6, the J gene TRBJ2-7, with 8 bases aligning to TRBD2. V shed 3 bases, J shed 4 bases, and the junction held 0 bases outside the gene matches. Germline V gives CDR1 SGHDT, CDR2 YYEEEE. CDR3 length equals 12 residues. This CDR3 is CASSSGGYEQYF. The CDR3 DNA reads TGTGCCAGCAGCTCGGGGGGGTACGAGCAGTACTTC. Full variable domain (outside the CDR3, taken from reference TRBV5-6 and TRBJ2-7): DAGVTQSPTHLIKTRGQQVTLRCSPKSGHDTVSWYQQALGQGPQFIFQYYEEEERQRGNFPDRFSGHQFPNYSSELNVNALLLGDSALYLCASSSGGYEQYFGPGTRLTVT.

This rearrangement joins TRBV19 to TRBJ2-1; TRBD1 matches at 7 bases. V dropped 6 bases and J dropped 2; count of bases not matched to a gene: 10. Germline loops: CDR1 LNHDA, CDR2 SQIVND (reference sequence). This CDR3 region has 16 residues. The CDR3 sequence: CASRSPRTGPYNEQFF. The CDR3 coding sequence is TGTGCCAGTAGGTCTCCGAGGACAGGCCCCTACAATGAGCAGTTCTTC.

This chain links TRBV7-2 with TRBJ2-7; TRBD1 aligns across 8 bases. J lost 4 bases, V lost 1 base, and 9 bases had no gene match. CDR1 is SGHTA, CDR2 FQGNSA, per germline. CDR3 length: 16 amino acids. This CDR3 reads CASSLELTGGYYEQYF. CDR3 DNA sequence: TGTGCCAGCAGCTTAGAGTTAACAGGGGGATATTACGAGCAGTACTTC.

The chain recombines TRBV3-1 (or the pseudogene TRBV3-2) with TRBJ2-1; 8 bases agree with TRBD2. Germline assignment: CDR1 LGHDT and CDR2 YNNKEL (reference sequence). Trimming took 7 bases from V and 8 from J; bases not matched to a gene: 4. CDR3 length: 12 amino acids. The CDR3 spells CASNDSGDEQFF. The CDR3 DNA follows: TGTGCCAGCAACGATAGCGGGGATGAGCAGTTCTTC.

The CDR3 DNA sequence: TGTGCCAGCAGCTTTATCAGGGGACCTTACGAGCAGTACTTC. Translated: CASSFIRGPYEQYF. The chain employs TRBV5-8 and TRBJ2-7; D perhaps matches TRBD1 (6 bases). CDR1 is SGHTS, CDR2 YDEGEE, per germline. CDR3 size: 14 residues. With 2 bases removed from V and 4 bases from J, the gap between germline ends came to 13 bases.

This chain uses TRBV12-5 with TRBJ2-7; D may be TRBD1 (6 bases). Germline V CDR1 and CDR2: LGHNT, FRNRAP. The CDR3 totals 13 residues. V lost 6 bases and J lost 1, with 10 bases in between. CDR3 sequence (DNA): TGTGCTAGTGGCCGGGACATGTCCTACGAGCAGTACTTC. Protein: CASGRDMSYEQYF.

This chain's CDR3 is CASSLEPGGEAFF. The CDR3 DNA sequence: TGCGCCAGCAGCTTGGAGCCAGGGGGCGAAGCTTTCTTT. The genes are TRBV5-1 and TRBJ1-1; TRBD1 aligns across 8 bases. This CDR3 is built from 13 residues. J was trimmed by 8 bases and V by 0 bases; bases with no gene match: 3. Germline V gene data show CDR1 as SGHRS and CDR2 as YFSETQ.

The V and J genes are TRBV9 and TRBJ1-5, with TRBD1 as a possible D gene (5 bases). V gave up 4 bases and J gave up 4 bases, with 12 bases separating them. The CDR3 extends over 14 amino acids. Germline loops: CDR1 SGDLS, CDR2 YYNGEE. The CDR3 DNA reads TGTGCCAGCAGCATAGACAGTGGGAATCAGCCCCAGCATTTT. As protein: CASSIDSGNQPQHF.

The rearrangement uses TRBV6-5 and TRBJ1-6, with a weak D call TRBD1 (5 bases). The V gene's germline CDR1 is MNHEY and CDR2 SVGAGI. Trimming stripped 8 bases from V and 6 bases from J, with 14 bases between. This CDR3 has 14 residues. CDR3 protein: CASFAGGFNSPLHF. CDR3 coding DNA: TGTGCCAGCTTCGCCGGGGGGTTTAATTCACCCCTCCACTTT.

This clone was counted a few times. The chain has TRBV6-5 and TRBJ2-1; TRBD2 is a possible D gene (5 bases). V was cut by 4 bases and J by 5 bases, with 15 bases left in between. The CDR3 loop spans 15 amino acids. The germline gives CDR1 MNHEY, CDR2 SVGAGI. For the CDR3, the DNA is TGTGCCAGCAGTTTATCCCACGGGGTGGACAATGAGCAGTTCTTC. As protein: CASSLSHGVDNEQFF.